Below, 27 T cell receptor beta chains from the same sample are listed, as sequenced in a study of blood T cell repertoires in COVID-19. Sequencing used immunoSEQ multiplex PCR; TCRdb keeps in-frame clones, though not all of them. There are roughly 98,000 clones in the sample; over 80% occur only once, and nearly 6.5% lies in the top ten. The sequenced sample was peripheral blood. These TCRs come from a woman aged 55-70 years with active COVID-19.

The V gene is TRBV7-3, the J gene TRBJ2-3; unclear D gene. This CDR3 region has 13 residues. V gave up 5 bases and J gave up 3 bases, with 9 bases separating them. Looked up from germline, CDR1 is SGHTA and CDR2 is FQGTGA. For the CDR3, the DNA is TGTGCCAGCAGCCCCTTCCCGACAGATACGCAGTATTTT. This sequence encodes CASSPFPTDTQYF.

The genes are TRBV6-6 and TRBJ1-2, with TRBD1 matching 10 bases. The trim removed 6 bases at V and 4 bases at J, leaving 8 bases unmatched. CDR3 length: 15 amino acids. Germline lookup yields CDR1 MNHNY and CDR2 SVGAGI (reference sequence). The CDR3 DNA reads TGTGCCAGCAGCTCCGGGACAGGGGCCGGCTATGGCTACACCTTC. Translated, it gives CASSSGTGAGYGYTF.

J is TRBJ2-5 and V is TRBV9; D is uncertain. CDR1 SGDLS and CDR2 YYNGEE come from the germline V gene. The V gene lost 0 bases and the J gene lost 2 bases, with 5 bases spanning the gap. The CDR3 contains 13 residues. The chain's CDR3 is CASSVDLQETQYF. In DNA form, the CDR3 reads TGTGCCAGCAGCGTAGACTTACAAGAGACCCAGTACTTC.

DNA of the CDR3: TGCGCCAGCAGTCAATCTCCCTCGGCGGGCGGCGTGGCCTCTGGGGCCAACGTCCTGACTTTC. Translated: CASSQSPSAGGVASGANVLTF. The chain recombines TRBV23-1 with TRBJ2-6, with D perhaps matching TRBD2 (5 bases). TRBV23-1 falls under the ORF class, with uncertain function. The V gene lost 0 bases and the J gene lost 0 bases, with 21 bases spanning the gap. The CDR3 extends over 21 amino acids.

This rearrangement joins TRBV5-4 to TRBJ2-1, with D perhaps TRBD2 (6 bases). Trimming removed 5 bases at V and 4 bases at J, with 10 bases between. Germline values: CDR1 SGHNT, CDR2 YYREEE (reference sequence). The CDR3 totals 13 residues. The DNA for the CDR3 is TGTGCCAGCAGGCCCAGCGGGTACAATGAGCAGTTCTTC. It is translated as CASRPSGYNEQFF.

This chain links TRBV28 with TRBJ1-1; a weak D match, TRBD1 (6 bases). This CDR3 comprises 12 residues. Looked up from germline, CDR1 is MDHEN and CDR2 is SYDVKM. The germline V and J ends were trimmed by 5 bases and 7 bases, with 11 bases remaining between them. As DNA, the CDR3 is TGTGCCAGCAGTGGTACAGGGTATGAAGCTTTCTTT. Translating it yields CASSGTGYEAFF.

This clone was seen a few times. CDR3 loop: CASKTQGANQPQHF. Here the CDR3 DNA reads TGTGCCAGCAAGACCCAGGGGGCGAATCAGCCCCAGCATTTT. The V and J genes are TRBV28 and TRBJ1-5; 8 bases fit TRBD1. With 7 bases clipped from V and 4 bases from J, the junction kept 6 bases outside the gene matches. This CDR3 comprises 14 residues. CDR1 and CDR2 (germline): MDHEN, SYDVKM.

The chain has TRBV3-1 (or the pseudogene TRBV3-2) and TRBJ1-2, with 9 bases that match TRBD1. J was trimmed by 5 bases and V by 4 bases; bases with no gene match: 5. This CDR3 is 14 amino acids long. Germline assignment: CDR1 LGHDT and CDR2 YNNKEL (reference sequence). The CDR3 here is CASSLQGAGYGYTF. CDR3 bases: TGTGCCAGCAGCCTACAGGGGGCGGGGTATGGCTACACCTTC.

The V gene is TRBV19, the J gene TRBJ2-7; 8 positions match TRBD2. The CDR3 consists of 14 residues. Germline V lookup: CDR1 LNHDA, CDR2 SQIVND (reference sequence). J gave up 7 bases and V 3 bases, and 8 bases lay outside the gene matches. CDR3 sequence: CASSIQRESNEQYF. Here the CDR3 DNA reads TGTGCCAGTAGTATCCAGCGGGAGTCGAATGAGCAGTACTTC.

The chain employs TRBV10-3 and TRBJ2-3; D possibly corresponds to TRBD1 (6 bases). The CDR3 consists of 15 residues. Germline CDR1 and CDR2: ENHRY and SYGVKD. V lost 5 bases, J lost 0 bases, and 12 bases lay in between. Here the CDR3 reads CAISSGTPSTDTQYF. The CDR3 nucleotides read TGTGCCATCAGTTCCGGGACACCTAGCACAGATACGCAGTATTTT.

V and J are TRBV5-6 and TRBJ2-7, with a possible D match to TRBD2 (6 bases). The V gene lost 0 bases and the J gene lost 2 bases, with 9 bases spanning the gap. The V gene's germline CDR1 is SGHDT and CDR2 YYEEEE. The CDR3 is made up of 14 amino acids. The CDR3 loop reads CASSLGWGAYEQYF. DNA of the CDR3: TGTGCCAGCAGCTTGGGGTGGGGGGCCTACGAGCAGTACTTC. Full variable domain (remainder filled in from reference TRBV5-6 and TRBJ2-7): DAGVTQSPTHLIKTRGQQVTLRCSPKSGHDTVSWYQQALGQGPQFIFQYYEEEERQRGNFPDRFSGHQFPNYSSELNVNALLLGDSALYLCASSLGWGAYEQYFGPGTRLTVT.

The gene calls are TRBV9 and TRBJ2-2; TRBD2 is a possible D gene (6 bases). This CDR3 region has 16 residues. CDR1 and CDR2 (germline): SGDLS, YYNGEE. V gave up 4 bases and J gave up 6 bases, with 19 bases separating them. The CDR3 region is CASSPLGLPAPGELFF. DNA of the CDR3: TGTGCCAGCAGCCCCCTGGGACTCCCCGCACCCGGGGAGCTGTTTTTT.

This chain uses TRBV5-1 with TRBJ2-1; 10 positions match TRBD2. This CDR3 is built from 15 residues. J gave up 2 bases and V 4 bases, and 3 bases lay outside the gene matches. In germline, CDR1 is SGHRS, CDR2 YFSETQ. This chain's CDR3 is CASSLLAGPYNEQFF. The CDR3 bases are TGCGCCAGCAGCCTACTAGCGGGACCCTACAATGAGCAGTTCTTC.

This clone showed up just once. The rearrangement joins TRBV19 to TRBJ1-5; 7 nucleotides match TRBD1. This CDR3 spans 16 amino acids. Germline-derived CDR1 and CDR2 are LNHDA and SQIVND (reference sequence). The junction had 10 bases not matched to a gene; V was cut back by 4 bases and J by 4 bases. DNA for the CDR3: TGTGCCAGTAGTAGCCGACAGGGACCGCGGAATCAGCCCCAGCATTTT. Amino acids: CASSSRQGPRNQPQHF.

The chain links TRBV6-5 to TRBJ2-7; D is unresolved. The length of the CDR3 is 12 residues. Germline assignment: CDR1 MNHEY and CDR2 SVGAGI. Trimming removed 6 bases from V and 4 bases from J, with 10 bases in between. CDR3 amino acids: CASSPQAYEQYF. CDR3 in DNA: TGTGCCAGCAGCCCCCAGGCGTACGAGCAGTACTTC.

The CDR3 is CASSLRTSYETQYF. In nucleotides, the CDR3 is TGTGCCAGCAGCTTGAGGACTAGTTACGAGACCCAGTACTTC. This chain connects TRBV5-4 to TRBJ2-5; 7 bases are a match to TRBD2. This CDR3 has 14 residues. CDR1 is SGHNT and CDR2 is YYREEE in the germline V gene (reference sequence). V shed 1 base and J 5 bases; nucleotides not matched to a gene: 5.

V usage is TRBV6-5 and J usage is TRBJ2-4; a weak D match, TRBD1 (5 bases). Germline CDR1 reads MNHEY; CDR2 reads SVGAGI. The CDR3 consists of 16 residues. V lost 2 bases, J lost 1 base, and 12 bases lay in between. CDR3 sequence (DNA): TGTGCCAGCAGTTACGGGTTCAGGGCGGCCAAAAACATTCAGTACTTC. Protein: CASSYGFRAAKNIQYF.

The chain has TRBV11-3 and TRBJ2-1; the match to TRBD2 covers 13 bases. CDR1 SGHNT and CDR2 YENEEA come from the germline V gene. The J segment lost 7 bases and the V segment lost 6 bases, leaving 6 bases of the junction unmatched. CDR3 length: 15 amino acids. The CDR3 is CASSSGLAGSNEQFF. The CDR3 DNA sequence: TGTGCCAGCAGTTCGGGACTAGCGGGGAGTAATGAGCAGTTCTTC. The full variable domain, in which reference TRBV11-3 and TRBJ2-1 provide the parts outside the CDR3, is EAGVVQSPRYKIIEKKQPVAFWCNPISGHNTLYWYLQNLGQGPELLIRYENEEAVDDSQLPKDRFSAERLKGVDSTLKIQPAELGDSAVYLCASSSGLAGSNEQFFGPGTRLTVL.

The V call is TRBV2, the J call TRBJ1-2; 7 nucleotides match TRBD1. The germline V gene encodes CDR1 SNHLY and CDR2 FYNNEI. The CDR3 has 15 residues. The junction had 21 bases not matched to a gene; V was cut back by 8 bases and J by 12 bases. The CDR3 DNA sequence: TGTGCCAGCGAGGGTGACAAAACCACAGCGGACAGGCACACCTTC. Protein sequence: CASEGDKTTADRHTF.

This clone has only one observation. The J gene is TRBJ1-3, the V gene TRBV7-2; 9 nucleotides align to TRBD1. Germline V gives CDR1 SGHTA, CDR2 FQGNSA. The CDR3 loop spans 15 amino acids. V was pared by 4 bases and J by 3 bases, with 4 bases of the junction left unmatched. The CDR3 region is CASSSRTGDGNTIYF. The CDR3 coding sequence is TGTGCCAGCAGCTCGCGGACAGGGGATGGAAACACCATATATTTT.

The V gene is TRBV5-1, the J gene TRBJ2-5; tentative D call: TRBD1 (6 bases). There are 14 residues in the CDR3. Per germline, CDR1 SGHRS and CDR2 YFSETQ. The V end lost 2 bases, the J end lost 5 bases, and 13 bases lay between the germline ends. CDR3 sequence: CASSLTGIGETQYF. The CDR3, as DNA: TGCGCCAGCAGCTTAACAGGGATCGGGGAGACCCAGTACTTC.

This chain uses TRBV7-2 with TRBJ1-5, with 8 bases matching TRBD1. This CDR3 contains 15 residues. Trimming took 3 bases from V and 1 from J; bases not matched to a gene: 2. The V gene's germline CDR1 is SGHTA and CDR2 FQGNSA. The CDR3 here is CASSFDRGSNQPQHF. The CDR3 DNA follows: TGTGCCAGCAGCTTCGACAGGGGCAGCAATCAGCCCCAGCATTTT.

The V call is TRBV5-8, the J call TRBJ2-5, with 7 positions matching TRBD1. There are 14 residues in the CDR3. V lost 6 bases and J lost 5; bases outside the gene matches: 10. Germline V gives CDR1 SGHTS, CDR2 YDEGEE. The CDR3 DNA follows: TGTGCCAGCAACCACGAGACAGGGCAGGAGACCCAGTACTTC. Its protein is CASNHETGQETQYF.

This clone showed up just a few times. The V call is TRBV5-1, the J call TRBJ2-4, with 9 bases lining up with TRBD1. The CDR3 runs 15 residues. The J segment lost 3 bases and the V segment lost 0 bases, leaving 1 base of the junction unmatched. Germline V gene data show CDR1 as SGHRS and CDR2 as YFSETQ. The CDR3 DNA sequence: TGCGCCAGCAGCTTGGGACAGGGGGACAAAAACATTCAGTACTTC. This codes for CASSLGQGDKNIQYF.

This chain uses TRBV6-1 with TRBJ1-1; tentative D call: TRBD1 (5 bases). Trimming cost V 3 bases and J 1 base, with 15 bases left between them. Per germline, CDR1 MNHNS and CDR2 SASEGT. The CDR3 is 16 residues long. CDR3 sequence reads: CASSDFKGQGNTEAFF. In DNA form, the CDR3 reads TGTGCCAGCAGTGATTTCAAGGGGCAGGGGAACACTGAAGCTTTCTTT.

CDR3 bases: TGTGCCAGCAGATTTTCCGGGACAGGGGGGTATGGCTACACCTTC. Translation gives CASRFSGTGGYGYTF. This chain links TRBV6-5 with TRBJ1-2, with 11 nucleotides matching TRBD1. Germline V CDR1 and CDR2: MNHEY, SVGAGI. V trimming: 6 bases; J trimming: 5 bases; junction bases outside the gene matches: 8. The CDR3 is made up of 15 amino acids.

In DNA, the CDR3 is TGTGCCAGGGTGACTAGCGGGGGGGCCTTAGATACGCAGTATTTT. It codes for CARVTSGGALDTQYF. The chain recombines TRBV6-4 with TRBJ2-3, with TRBD2 identical over 14 bases. Germline V gene sequence: CDR1 MRHNA, CDR2 SNTAGT. V was clipped by 9 bases and J by 5 bases; unmatched bases: 7. The CDR3 extends over 15 amino acids.